A selection of T cell receptor beta chains follows, all from one sample in a study of identical twins. TCRdb passed the 5' RACE reads through MiXCR, listing each CDR3 protein once. The sample consists of 400,000 to 650,000 distinct CDR3 sequences, roughly 21% of them appearing once. The sample also formed part of further work on T cells expressing NK-cell markers.

The sample was CD4+ T cells sorted from blood. These receptors were taken from a young woman in good health. CDR3s include the opening cysteine and the closing phenylalanine or tryptophan. Each record gives: CDR3 protein, CDR3 DNA, V gene, clone size, J gene, D gene. A D gene is named only where the DNA matches it firmly. Clone size is not always given. Where it is, it says once, few, many or a class for expanded clones.

CDR3: CASSFTRADTQYF; DNA: TGTGCCAGCAGCTTTACTAGGGCAGATACGCAGTATTTT; V: TRBV7-2; size: -; J: TRBJ2-3; D: -
CDR3: CSARTVDPFF; DNA: TGCAGTGCTAGAACCGTTGACCCATTCTTT; V: TRBV20-1; size: few; J: TRBJ1-1; D: -
CDR3: CASSVPTGTVNTEAFF; DNA: TGTGCCAGCAGCGTCCCCACCGGGACGGTGAACACTGAAGCTTTCTTT; V: TRBV9; size: -; J: TRBJ1-1; D: -
CDR3: CAWGREGPGNTIYF; DNA: TGTGCCTGGGGCCGGGAGGGGCCCGGAAACACCATATATTTT; V: TRBV30; size: -; J: TRBJ1-3; D: -
CDR3: CASTKLRGITDTQYF; DNA: TGTGCCAGCACCAAACTACGGGGGATCACAGATACGCAGTATTTT; V: TRBV6-1; size: few; J: TRBJ2-3; D: -
CDR3: CASSLAATYGYTF; DNA: TGTGCCAGCAGTTTAGCTGCAACCTATGGCTACACCTTC; V: TRBV12-3/TRBV12-4; size: few; J: TRBJ1-2; D: -
CDR3: CSANPTSGPPDTQYF; DNA: TGCAGTGCGAATCCTACTAGCGGTCCTCCTGATACGCAGTATTTT; V: TRBV20-1; size: few; J: TRBJ2-3; D: TRBD2
CDR3: CASTLLEAGGSEQFF; DNA: TGTGCCAGCACCTTACTGGAAGCAGGGGGCAGTGAGCAGTTCTTC; V: TRBV11-2; size: -; J: TRBJ2-1; D: TRBD1
CDR3: CAVRQGDYGYTF; DNA: TGTGCCGTGCGACAGGGTGACTATGGCTACACCTTC; V: TRBV15; size: -; J: TRBJ1-2; D: TRBD1
CDR3: CASKMGLAGGTYEQYF; DNA: TGTGCCAGCAAGATGGGACTAGCGGGAGGGACCTACGAGCAGTACTTC; V: TRBV6-1; size: -; J: TRBJ2-7; D: TRBD2
CDR3: CASRFTGGTEAFF; DNA: TGTGCCAGCAGGTTTACAGGGGGCACTGAAGCTTTCTTT; V: TRBV6-1; size: -; J: TRBJ1-1; D: TRBD1
CDR3: CASSASGRPNEKLFF; DNA: TGCGCCAGCAGCGCGTCCGGGAGACCCAATGAAAAACTGTTTTTT; V: TRBV5-1; size: -; J: TRBJ1-4; D: -
CDR3: CASSPLAQTSEELFF; DNA: TGTGCCAGCTCACCATTGGCACAGACGTCGGAGGAGCTGTTTTTT; V: TRBV18; size: once; J: TRBJ2-2; D: -
CDR3: CSAKRDRGAEKLFF; DNA: TGCAGCGCCAAACGGGACAGGGGCGCGGAAAAACTGTTTTTT; V: TRBV29-1; size: -; J: TRBJ1-4; D: TRBD1
CDR3: CSARDIRQGIRGYTF; DNA: TGCAGTGCTAGAGATATTAGACAGGGCATACGTGGCTACACCTTC; V: TRBV20-1; size: few; J: TRBJ1-2; D: TRBD1
CDR3: CASSLQGNTIYF; DNA: TGTGCCAGCAGCTTACAGGGGAACACCATATATTTT; V: TRBV12-3/TRBV12-4; size: many; J: TRBJ1-3; D: TRBD1
CDR3: CASSRPGTPNEQFF; DNA: TGTGCCAGCAGTCGGCCGGGGACACCTAATGAGCAGTTCTTC; V: TRBV25-1; size: few; J: TRBJ2-1; D: -
CDR3: CSAPGSGVKTQYF; DNA: TGCAGTGCACCCGGGAGCGGGGTAAAGACCCAGTACTTC; V: TRBV20-1; size: many; J: TRBJ2-5; D: TRBD2
CDR3: CASSPTGAYTEAFF; DNA: TGTGCCAGCTCACCGACAGGGGCTTACACTGAAGCTTTCTTT; V: TRBV18; size: few; J: TRBJ1-1; D: TRBD1
CDR3: CSARTANNEQFF; DNA: TGCAGTGCTAGAACAGCTAACAATGAGCAGTTCTTC; V: TRBV20-1; size: many; J: TRBJ2-1; D: -
CDR3: CASSSAGGTTDTQYF; DNA: TGTGCCAGCAGCTCCGCTGGGGGAACAACAGATACGCAGTATTTT; V: TRBV7-2; size: few; J: TRBJ2-3; D: -
CDR3: CASSIVSGSNNEQFF; DNA: TGTGCCAGTAGTATAGTTAGCGGGAGTAACAATGAGCAGTTCTTC; V: TRBV19; size: -; J: TRBJ2-1; D: TRBD2
CDR3: CASSYGGSSYNEQFF; DNA: TGTGCCAGCAGTTACGGCGGGAGCTCCTACAATGAGCAGTTCTTC; V: TRBV6-5; size: many; J: TRBJ2-1; D: TRBD2
CDR3: CASSLRGTEQETQYF; DNA: TGTGCCAGCAGCTTGCGCGGTACAGAGCAAGAGACCCAGTACTTC; V: TRBV6-1; size: -; J: TRBJ2-5; D: -
CDR3: CASSLQGTNEKLFF; DNA: TGTGCCAGCAGTTTACAGGGCACTAATGAAAAACTGTTTTTT; V: TRBV2; size: -; J: TRBJ1-4; D: -
CDR3: CSARKDNPRQARSQETQYF; DNA: TGCAGTGCTAGAAAGGATAATCCCCGACAGGCCCGGTCCCAAGAGACCCAGTACTTC; V: TRBV20-1; size: once; J: TRBJ2-5; D: -
CDR3: CSAVTGGVGYEQYF; DNA: TGCAGTGCCGTTACAGGGGGCGTCGGGTACGAGCAGTACTTC; V: TRBV20-1; size: few; J: TRBJ2-7; D: TRBD1
CDR3: CASSPIMETQYF; DNA: TGTGCCAGCAGCCCCATAATGGAGACCCAGTACTTC; V: TRBV3-1; size: few; J: TRBJ2-5; D: -
CDR3: CASSQRRDGEAFF; DNA: TGTGCCAGCAGCCAAAGGCGGGACGGTGAAGCTTTCTTT; V: TRBV3-1; size: few; J: TRBJ1-1; D: -
CDR3: CASSLEGQAWETQYF; DNA: TGTGCCAGCAGCTTAGAGGGACAGGCTTGGGAGACCCAGTACTTC; V: TRBV7-9; size: -; J: TRBJ2-5; D: TRBD1
CDR3: CASSQDLQGVQFF; DNA: TGTGCCAGCAGCCAAGACTTGCAGGGTGTGCAGTTCTTC; V: TRBV3-1; size: -; J: TRBJ2-1; D: -
CDR3: CASSYQTGAGSPLHF; DNA: TGTGCCAGCAGTTACCAAACCGGGGCGGGATCACCCCTCCACTTT; V: TRBV6-5; size: few; J: TRBJ1-6; D: -
CDR3: CASSGGAGGPQEQYF; DNA: TGTGCCAGCAGCGGTGGGGCGGGGGGGCCTCAAGAGCAGTACTTC; V: TRBV9; size: -; J: TRBJ2-7; D: TRBD2
CDR3: CSVGTDQETQYF; DNA: TGCAGCGTCGGGACAGACCAAGAGACCCAGTACTTC; V: TRBV29-1; size: few; J: TRBJ2-5; D: TRBD1
CDR3: CASSYSIVHTEAFF; DNA: TGTGCCAGCAGTTACTCGATTGTACACACTGAAGCTTTCTTT; V: TRBV6-5; size: -; J: TRBJ1-1; D: -
CDR3: CASSYWETNGELFF; DNA: TGTGCCAGCAGTTACTGGGAAACGAACGGGGAGCTGTTTTTT; V: TRBV6-5; size: -; J: TRBJ2-2; D: -
CDR3: CASSLIGDSPLHF; DNA: TGTGCCAGCAGTTTAATCGGGGATTCACCCCTCCACTTT; V: TRBV12-3/TRBV12-4; size: many; J: TRBJ1-6; D: -
CDR3: CASSPASQTYEQYF; DNA: TGTGCCAGCAGCCCCGCATCTCAGACCTACGAGCAGTACTTC; V: TRBV5-5; size: -; J: TRBJ2-7; D: -
CDR3: CSASSQTALAGETQYF; DNA: TGCAGTGCTAGTTCTCAAACCGCCCTAGCGGGAGAGACCCAGTACTTC; V: TRBV20-1; size: few; J: TRBJ2-5; D: TRBD2
CDR3: CATSNSQGPGETQYF; DNA: TGTGCCACCAGTAACTCACAGGGGCCAGGAGAGACCCAGTACTTC; V: TRBV24-1; size: -; J: TRBJ2-5; D: TRBD1
CDR3: CSVGGTVHFGAFF; DNA: TGCAGCGTGGGGGGGACGGTGCATTTCGGAGCTTTCTTT; V: TRBV29-1; size: -; J: TRBJ1-1; D: -
CDR3: CASSLNTGNPEAFF; DNA: TGTGCCAGCAGCTTAAATACAGGGAACCCTGAAGCTTTCTTT; V: TRBV7-9; size: -; J: TRBJ1-1; D: -
CDR3: CASSLQGFGYNEQFF; DNA: TGTGCCAGCAGTTTACAGGGGTTTGGGTACAATGAGCAGTTCTTC; V: TRBV27; size: -; J: TRBJ2-1; D: -
CDR3: CASSSNGLAANEQYF; DNA: TGTGCCAGCAGTTCAAACGGACTAGCGGCCAACGAGCAGTACTTC; V: TRBV11-2; size: few; J: TRBJ2-7; D: TRBD2
CDR3: CAIRRDRLAGGEDTQYF; DNA: TGTGCCATCAGGAGGGACCGACTAGCGGGGGGCGAAGATACGCAGTATTTT; V: TRBV10-3; size: few; J: TRBJ2-3; D: TRBD2
CDR3: CASSSNTGSGELFF; DNA: TGTGCCAGCAGCTCAAATACAGGGTCCGGGGAGCTGTTTTTT; V: TRBV7-3; size: -; J: TRBJ2-2; D: -
CDR3: CASNLLPGGTDTQYF; DNA: TGCGCCAGCAATCTTCTTCCAGGGGGCACAGATACGCAGTATTTT; V: TRBV10-1; size: -; J: TRBJ2-3; D: -
CDR3: CASSNINEQFF; DNA: TGTGCCAGCAGCAATATCAATGAGCAGTTCTTC; V: TRBV7-2; size: -; J: TRBJ2-1; D: -
CDR3: CASSLPGFYGYTF; DNA: TGTGCCAGCAGCTTGCCAGGCTTCTATGGCTACACCTTC; V: TRBV5-5; size: -; J: TRBJ1-2; D: -
CDR3: CASSSGGFTPGTQYF; DNA: TGTGCCAGCAGTTCGGGGGGTTTTACCCCCGGGACCCAGTACTTC; V: TRBV6-5; size: -; J: TRBJ2-5; D: TRBD2
CDR3: CSASLPGQNYGYTF; DNA: TGCAGTGCTAGCCTCCCGGGACAGAACTATGGCTACACCTTC; V: TRBV20-1; size: -; J: TRBJ1-2; D: TRBD1
CDR3: CASSYGTGAQPQHF; DNA: TGTGCCAGCAGTTACGGGACAGGGGCTCAGCCCCAGCATTTT; V: TRBV6-5; size: few; J: TRBJ1-5; D: TRBD1
CDR3: CASRRTVDETQYF; DNA: TGTGCCAGCAGACGGACAGTGGACGAGACCCAGTACTTC; V: TRBV6-1; size: few; J: TRBJ2-5; D: -